Listed here are 24 T cell receptor beta chains from one sample, sequenced in a study of T cell responses to AZD1222 COVID-19 vaccine. Produced via immunoSEQ multiplex PCR; TCRdb's table is partial and in-frame only. The repertoire holds some 150,000 clones, with 80% to 95% as singletons. The sample consisted of peripheral blood, taken on day 0 of AZD1222 vaccination. These receptors were taken from an adult in good health.

This chain uses TRBV7-6 with TRBJ2-2; no definite D call. The germline V gene has CDR1 SGHVS and CDR2 FNYEAQ. This CDR3 is 15 amino acids long. V was shortened by 2 bases and J by 8 bases, with 15 bases between the two germline ends. The CDR3 is CASSLNGDSAGELFF. Written as DNA, the CDR3 is TGTGCCAGCAGCTTAAACGGAGATAGTGCTGGGGAGCTGTTTTTT.

The V and J genes are TRBV28 and TRBJ2-7, with a weak D call TRBD2 (6 bases). Trimming took off 4 bases at V and 2 bases at J, with 12 bases between the two ends. The CDR3 extends over 14 amino acids. Germline CDR1 MDHEN, CDR2 SYDVKM. The DNA of the CDR3 is TGTGCCAGCAGTTCCCTAGCGCCCACCTACGAGCAGTACTTC. Translation gives CASSSLAPTYEQYF.

The chain carries TRBV28 and TRBJ1-2, with a tentative D call TRBD1 (5 bases). V gave up 9 bases and J gave up 5 bases, with 10 bases separating them. There are 11 residues in the CDR3. Germline V gene data show CDR1 as MDHEN and CDR2 as SYDVKM. The CDR3 DNA sequence: TGTGCCAGTCAGGGATCTTATGGCTACACCTTC. Its translation is CASQGSYGYTF.

This chain connects TRBV28 to TRBJ2-5, with 11 bases identical to TRBD2. The CDR3 loop spans 17 amino acids. V shed 2 bases, J shed 7 bases, and the junction held 12 bases outside the gene matches. The germline gives CDR1 MDHEN, CDR2 SYDVKM. The CDR3 protein is CASSLTGTSGPGGTQYF. In DNA form, the CDR3 reads TGTGCCAGCAGTTTAACGGGGACTAGCGGTCCGGGGGGGACCCAGTACTTC.

V gene TRBV30 combines with J gene TRBJ2-2, with D perhaps TRBD1 or TRBD2 (5 bases each). The V gene lost 4 bases and the J gene lost 4 bases, with 13 bases spanning the gap. The V gene's germline CDR1 is GTSNPN and CDR2 SVGIG (reference sequence). The CDR3 has 14 amino acids. CDR3 in DNA: TGTGCCTGGAATGGGGGAGTAGGCACCGGGGAGCTGTTTTTT. Translated: CAWNGGVGTGELFF. Using reference TRBV30 and TRBJ2-2 for the parts outside the CDR3, the full variable domain is SQTIHQWPATLVQPVGSPLSLECTVEGTSNPNLYWYRQAAGRGLQLLFYSVGIGQISSEVPQNLSASRPQDRQFILSSKKLLLSDSGFYLCAWNGGVGTGELFFGEGSRLTVL.

This chain uses TRBV5-1 with TRBJ2-3; the match to TRBD2 covers 10 bases. Trimming removed 4 bases from V and 4 bases from J; junction bases left unmatched: 9. CDR1 and CDR2 (germline): SGHRS, YFSETQ. The CDR3 runs 16 residues. The CDR3 region has the DNA TGCGCCAGCAGCCCCCCTAGCGGGAGCGTGGCAGATACGCAGTATTTT. Protein product: CASSPPSGSVADTQYF.

The chain carries TRBV5-1 and TRBJ2-1; 7 bases are shared with TRBD2. The CDR3 spans 14 residues. From germline, CDR1 is SGHRS and CDR2 YFSETQ. V dropped 4 bases and J dropped 7; count of bases not matched to a gene: 8. In nucleotides, the CDR3 is TGCGCCAGCAGCCCCCGGACTAGTTGGAATGAGCAGTTCTTC. This sequence encodes CASSPRTSWNEQFF.

The chain is built from TRBV4-3 and TRBJ2-3, with D perhaps matching TRBD1 or TRBD2 (5 bases each). The V end lost 3 bases, the J end lost 5 bases, and 6 bases lay between the germline ends. The V gene's germline CDR1 is LGHNA and CDR2 YSLEER. The CDR3 extends over 12 amino acids. For the CDR3, the DNA is TGCGCCAGCAGCCAGAGGGGAGATACGCAGTATTTT. Its protein product is CASSQRGDTQYF.

This clone was seen just once. The chain joins TRBV2 to TRBJ2-7, with 8 bases that match TRBD2. Germline V lookup: CDR1 SNHLY, CDR2 FYNNEI. The CDR3 sequence is 12 residues long. Trimming removed 7 bases from V and 4 bases from J; junction bases left unmatched: 3. The CDR3 coding sequence is TGTGCCAGCAAAGCGGGAGTGTACGAGCAGTACTTC. It yields the protein CASKAGVYEQYF.

This rearrangement joins TRBV5-1 to TRBJ2-1, with TRBD2 identical over 11 bases. V dropped 4 bases and J dropped 8; count of bases not matched to a gene: 8. Germline values: CDR1 SGHRS, CDR2 YFSETQ. The CDR3 is 15 amino acids. The CDR3 sequence: CASSPTSGSSHEQFF. Written as DNA, the CDR3 is TGCGCCAGCAGCCCCACTAGCGGGAGTTCCCATGAGCAGTTCTTC.

The V call is TRBV9, the J call TRBJ1-2; TRBD1 agrees at 8 bases. This CDR3 has 14 residues. V lost 2 bases, J lost 6 bases, and 6 bases stayed unmatched. Germline CDR1 and CDR2: SGDLS and YYNGEE. CDR3 nucleotide sequence: TGTGCCAGCAGCGTCATGACAGGGGTTGATGGCTACACCTTC. It translates to CASSVMTGVDGYTF.

The chain has TRBV5-1 and TRBJ2-3; D possibly matches TRBD1 or TRBD2 (6 bases each). Germline lookup yields CDR1 SGHRS and CDR2 YFSETQ. This CDR3 spans 16 amino acids. Trimming shortened V by 4 bases and J by 2 bases, and 17 bases separated the two germline ends. The CDR3 loop reads CASSLNRGRPTDTQYF. The CDR3 nucleotides are TGCGCCAGCAGCCTTAACCGGGGGCGTCCCACAGATACGCAGTATTTT.

The chain is built from TRBV12-3 or TRBV12-4 and TRBJ1-2; 7 positions agree with TRBD1. J gave up 7 bases and V 3 bases, and 5 bases lay outside the gene matches. The CDR3 loop spans 13 amino acids. In DNA, the CDR3 is TGTGCCAGCAGTTTCTCGGACAGGATTGGCTACACCTTC. Translated: CASSFSDRIGYTF.

The chain has TRBV12-5 and TRBJ2-3; D unclear. Germline CDR1 reads LGHNT; CDR2 reads FRNRAP. This CDR3 contains 14 residues. V lost 3 bases and J 6 bases, leaving 13 bases between the germline ends. This CDR3 reads CASGLARPGDTQYF. The CDR3 DNA follows: TGTGCTAGTGGTTTAGCCCGACCGGGCGATACGCAGTATTTT.

V usage is TRBV4-1 and J usage is TRBJ2-1; 10 bases fit TRBD2. The CDR3 is made up of 18 amino acids. The germline V gene encodes CDR1 MGHRA and CDR2 YSYEKL. Germline trimming cut 3 bases from V and 6 bases from J; bases unmatched to any gene: 14. The CDR3 DNA reads as TGCGCCAGCAGCCACCCAGCAACCCTAGCGGGAGTGGGCAATGAGCAGTTCTTC. It specifies CASSHPATLAGVGNEQFF.

The chain employs TRBV28 and TRBJ2-3, with D perhaps matching TRBD2 (5 bases). This CDR3 has 13 amino acids. Germline V gene lookup returns CDR1 MDHEN and CDR2 SYDVKM. V was cut by 5 bases and J by 2 bases, with 8 bases left in between. CDR3 in amino acids: CASSSGTTDTQYF. The CDR3 coding sequence is TGTGCCAGCAGTAGCGGAACCACAGATACGCAGTATTTT.

V and J are TRBV11-2 and TRBJ1-2; tentatively, D is TRBD1 (6 bases). The length of the CDR3 is 14 residues. The germline V gene encodes CDR1 SGHAT and CDR2 FQNNGV. The germline V and J ends were trimmed by 4 bases and 7 bases, with 16 bases remaining between them. CDR3 in amino acids: CASSSITGSRGYTF. The CDR3 nucleotides are TGTGCCAGCAGCTCTATTACAGGGAGTCGTGGCTACACCTTC.

V usage is TRBV5-1 and J usage is TRBJ1-2, with unresolved D. V was clipped by 0 bases and J by 7 bases, with 7 bases between them. Germline assignment: CDR1 SGHRS and CDR2 YFSETQ. The CDR3 extends over 12 amino acids. The chain's CDR3 is CASSLGKAGYTF. The CDR3 DNA is TGCGCCAGCAGCTTGGGGAAGGCTGGCTACACCTTC. Combining the CDR3 with reference TRBV5-1 and TRBJ1-2 gives the whole variable domain KAGVTQTPRYLIKTRGQQVTLSCSPISGHRSVSWYQQTPGQGLQFLFEYFSETQRNKGNFPGRFSGRQFSNSRSEMNVSTLELGDSALYLCASSLGKAGYTFGSGTRLTVV.

The chain has TRBV6-1 and TRBJ1-2; D gene unclear. With 1 base removed from V and 4 bases from J, the gap between germline ends came to 16 bases. The CDR3 spans 16 residues. CDR1 and CDR2 (germline): MNHNS, SASEGT. The CDR3 is CASSEEIRAGSYGYTF. CDR3 DNA sequence: TGTGCCAGCAGTGAAGAGATAAGGGCCGGGAGCTATGGCTACACCTTC.

This clone was seen a handful of times. The chain is built from TRBV27 and TRBJ1-2, with D perhaps TRBD1 (6 bases). Germline V gene data show CDR1 as MNHEY and CDR2 as SMNVEV (reference sequence). With 3 bases removed from V and 9 bases from J, the gap between germline ends came to 14 bases. The CDR3 has 13 amino acids. The CDR3 coding sequence is TGTGCCAGCAGTTTCAACAGGGTGTTCCGCTACACCTTC. Amino acids: CASSFNRVFRYTF.

The J gene is TRBJ2-7, the V gene TRBV6-2 or TRBV6-3; D is unresolved. The CDR3 covers 12 residues. V lost 2 bases and J lost 8, with 10 bases in between. From germline, CDR1 is MNHEY and CDR2 SVGEGT. DNA of the CDR3: TGTGCCAGCAGTTACATCGCTGGGCAGCAGTACTTC. This sequence encodes CASSYIAGQQYF.

J is TRBJ2-1 and V is TRBV3-1 (or the pseudogene TRBV3-2); 8 positions agree with TRBD2. The CDR3 is 16 amino acids. V shed 4 bases and J 6 bases; nucleotides not matched to a gene: 11. Germline values: CDR1 LGHDT, CDR2 YNNKEL (reference sequence). The CDR3 sequence: CASSRRRLAPRNEQFF. Here the CDR3 DNA reads TGTGCCAGCAGCCGACGAAGACTAGCGCCACGCAATGAGCAGTTCTTC.

V usage is TRBV28 and J usage is TRBJ2-5; D gene uncertain. Germline CDR1 is MDHEN and CDR2 is SYDVKM. Trimming took 5 bases from V and 5 from J, leaving 9 bases between them. The CDR3 is 12 residues long. The DNA of the CDR3 is TGTGCCAGCAGTGAATTGGCGGAGACCCAGTACTTC. This encodes CASSELAETQYF. Drawing the rest from reference TRBV28 and TRBJ2-5, the complete variable domain is DVKVTQSSRYLVKRTGEKVFLECVQDMDHENMFWYRQDPGLGLRLIYFSYDVKMKEKGDIPEGYSVSREKKERFSLILESASTNQTSMYLCASSELAETQYFGPGTRLLVL.

CDR3 bases: TGCGCCAGCAGCTTGGGACAGACAACTAATGAAAAACTGTTTTTT. Amino acid sequence: CASSLGQTTNEKLFF. The chain has TRBV5-1 and TRBJ1-4; D may be TRBD1 (5 bases). There are 15 residues in the CDR3. Germline values: CDR1 SGHRS, CDR2 YFSETQ. Trimming removed 0 bases at V and 0 bases at J, with 6 bases between. Using reference TRBV5-1 and TRBJ1-4 for the parts outside the CDR3, the full variable domain is KAGVTQTPRYLIKTRGQQVTLSCSPISGHRSVSWYQQTPGQGLQFLFEYFSETQRNKGNFPGRFSGRQFSNSRSEMNVSTLELGDSALYLCASSLGQTTNEKLFFGSGTQLSVL.